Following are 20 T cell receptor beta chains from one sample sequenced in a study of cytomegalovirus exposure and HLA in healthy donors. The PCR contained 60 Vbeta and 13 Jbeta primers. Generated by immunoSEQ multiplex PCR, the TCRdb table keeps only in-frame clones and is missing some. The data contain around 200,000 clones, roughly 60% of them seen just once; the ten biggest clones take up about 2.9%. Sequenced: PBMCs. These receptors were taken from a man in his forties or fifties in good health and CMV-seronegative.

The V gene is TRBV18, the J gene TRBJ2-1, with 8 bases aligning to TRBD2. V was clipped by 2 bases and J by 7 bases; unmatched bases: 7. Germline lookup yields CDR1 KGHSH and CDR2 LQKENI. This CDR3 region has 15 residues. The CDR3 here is CASSPGGASGNEQFF. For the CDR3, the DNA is TGTGCCAGCTCACCAGGGGGGGCTAGCGGGAATGAGCAGTTCTTC. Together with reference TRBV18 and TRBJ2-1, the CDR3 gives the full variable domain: NAGVMQNPRHLVRRRGQEARLRCSPMKGHSHVYWYRQLPEEGLKFMVYLQKENIIDESGMPKERFSAEFPKEGPSILRIQQVVRGDSAAYFCASSPGGASGNEQFFGPGTRLTVL.

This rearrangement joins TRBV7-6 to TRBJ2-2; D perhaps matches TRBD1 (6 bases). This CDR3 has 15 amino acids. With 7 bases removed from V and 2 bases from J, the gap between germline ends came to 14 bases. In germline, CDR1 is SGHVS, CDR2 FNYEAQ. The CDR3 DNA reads TGTGCCAGCACCCAACAGGGAATTAACACCGGGGAGCTGTTTTTT. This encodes CASTQQGINTGELFF. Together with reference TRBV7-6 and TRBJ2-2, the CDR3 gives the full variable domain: GAGVSQSPRYKVTKRGQDVALRCDPISGHVSLYWYRQALGQGPEFLTYFNYEAQQDKSGLPNDRFSAERPEGSISTLTIQRTEQRDSAMYRCASTQQGINTGELFFGEGSRLTVL.

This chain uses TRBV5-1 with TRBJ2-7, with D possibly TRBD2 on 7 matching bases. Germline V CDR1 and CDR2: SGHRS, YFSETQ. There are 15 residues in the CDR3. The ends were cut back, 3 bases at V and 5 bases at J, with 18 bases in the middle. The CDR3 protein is CASSSKGGETNEQYF. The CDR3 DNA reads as TGCGCCAGCAGCTCCAAGGGGGGGGAAACCAACGAGCAGTACTTC. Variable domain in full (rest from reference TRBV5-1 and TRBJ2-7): KAGVTQTPRYLIKTRGQQVTLSCSPISGHRSVSWYQQTPGQGLQFLFEYFSETQRNKGNFPGRFSGRQFSNSRSEMNVSTLELGDSALYLCASSSKGGETNEQYFGPGTRLTVT.

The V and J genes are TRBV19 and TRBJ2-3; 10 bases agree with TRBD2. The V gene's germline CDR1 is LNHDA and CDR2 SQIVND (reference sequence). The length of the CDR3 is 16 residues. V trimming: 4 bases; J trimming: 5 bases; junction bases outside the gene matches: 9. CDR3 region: CASSTASGSGLDTQYF. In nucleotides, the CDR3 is TGTGCCAGTAGTACCGCTAGCGGGAGTGGTTTAGATACGCAGTATTTT. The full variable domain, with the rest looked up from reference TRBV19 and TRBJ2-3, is DGGITQSPKYLFRKEGQNVTLSCEQNLNHDAMYWYRQDPGQGLRLIYYSQIVNDFQKGDIAEGYSVSREKKESFPLTVTSAQKNPTAFYLCASSTASGSGLDTQYFGPGTRLTVL.

For the CDR3, the DNA is TGTGCCAGTAAGGGGTCGGACAGGGGTAGCGAAAAACTGTTTTTT. Its translation is CASKGSDRGSEKLFF. The rearrangement uses TRBV19 and TRBJ1-4; 9 nucleotides align to TRBD1. V gave up 7 bases and J gave up 8 bases; unmatched junction bases: 11. Germline lookup yields CDR1 LNHDA and CDR2 SQIVND (reference sequence). The CDR3 contains 15 residues.

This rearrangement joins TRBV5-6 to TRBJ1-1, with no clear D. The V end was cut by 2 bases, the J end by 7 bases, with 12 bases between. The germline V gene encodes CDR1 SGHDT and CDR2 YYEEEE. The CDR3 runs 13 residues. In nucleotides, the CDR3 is TGTGCCAGCAGCTTATTCGAAGGACTTGAAGCTTTCTTT. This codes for CASSLFEGLEAFF.

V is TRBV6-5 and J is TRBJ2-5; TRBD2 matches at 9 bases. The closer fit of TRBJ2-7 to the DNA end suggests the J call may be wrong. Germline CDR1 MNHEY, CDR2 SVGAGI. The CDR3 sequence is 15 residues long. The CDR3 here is CASSYSREGPYEQYF. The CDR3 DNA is TGTGCCAGCAGTTACTCGCGGGAGGGCCCCTACGAGCAGTACTTC.

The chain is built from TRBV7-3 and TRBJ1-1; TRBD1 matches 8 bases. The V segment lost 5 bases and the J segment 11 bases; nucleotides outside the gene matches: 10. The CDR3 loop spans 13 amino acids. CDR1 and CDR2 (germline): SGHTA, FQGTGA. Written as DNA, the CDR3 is TGTGCCAGCAGCCCAGGGACAGGCCCCCCGGCTTTCTTT. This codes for CASSPGTGPPAFF.

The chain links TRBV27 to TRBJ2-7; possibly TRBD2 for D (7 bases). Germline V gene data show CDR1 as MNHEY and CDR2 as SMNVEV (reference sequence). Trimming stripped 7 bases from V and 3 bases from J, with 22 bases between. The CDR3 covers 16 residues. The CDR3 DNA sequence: TGTGCCAGCATGGGGGGGCAGGTTGGGACCGTCTACGAGCAGTACTTC. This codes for CASMGGQVGTVYEQYF.

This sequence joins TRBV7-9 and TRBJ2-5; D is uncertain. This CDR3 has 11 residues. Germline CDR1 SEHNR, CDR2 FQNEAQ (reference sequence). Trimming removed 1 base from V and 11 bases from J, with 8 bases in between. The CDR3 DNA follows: TGTGCCAGCAGCTTAGTTGAGGAGCAGTACTTC. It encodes CASSLVEEQYF.

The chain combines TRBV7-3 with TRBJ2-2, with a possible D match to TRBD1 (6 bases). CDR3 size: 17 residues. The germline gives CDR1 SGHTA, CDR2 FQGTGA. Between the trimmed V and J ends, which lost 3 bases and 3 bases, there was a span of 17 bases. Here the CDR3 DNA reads TGTGCCAGCAGCTTGGGAACCGGGACACGATACACCGGGGAGCTGTTTTTT. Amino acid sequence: CASSLGTGTRYTGELFF.

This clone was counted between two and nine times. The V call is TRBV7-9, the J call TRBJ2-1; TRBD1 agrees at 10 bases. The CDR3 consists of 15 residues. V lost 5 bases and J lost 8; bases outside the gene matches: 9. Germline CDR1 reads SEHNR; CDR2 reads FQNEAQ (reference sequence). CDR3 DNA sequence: TGTGCCAGCAGCCCGGGACAGGGGACGGGCGATGAGCAGTTCTTC. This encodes CASSPGQGTGDEQFF.

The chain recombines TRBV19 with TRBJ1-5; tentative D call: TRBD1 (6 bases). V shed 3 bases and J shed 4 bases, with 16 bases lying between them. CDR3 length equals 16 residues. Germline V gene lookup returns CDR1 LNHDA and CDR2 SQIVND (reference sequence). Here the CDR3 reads CASSIPRQEVNQPQHF. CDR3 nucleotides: TGTGCCAGTAGTATTCCCCGACAGGAGGTAAATCAGCCCCAGCATTTT.

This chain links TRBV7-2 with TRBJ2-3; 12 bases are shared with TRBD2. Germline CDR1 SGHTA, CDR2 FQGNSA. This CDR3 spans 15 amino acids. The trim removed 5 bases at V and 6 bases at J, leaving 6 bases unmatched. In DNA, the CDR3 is TGTGCCAGCAGCATTACTAGCGGGAGGCCGGATACGCAGTATTTT. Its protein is CASSITSGRPDTQYF.

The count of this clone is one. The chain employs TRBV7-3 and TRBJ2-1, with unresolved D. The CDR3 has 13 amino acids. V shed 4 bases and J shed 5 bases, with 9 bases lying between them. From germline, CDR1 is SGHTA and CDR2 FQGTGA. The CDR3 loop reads CASSSPADNEQFF. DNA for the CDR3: TGTGCCAGCAGCTCCCCGGCGGACAATGAGCAGTTCTTC.

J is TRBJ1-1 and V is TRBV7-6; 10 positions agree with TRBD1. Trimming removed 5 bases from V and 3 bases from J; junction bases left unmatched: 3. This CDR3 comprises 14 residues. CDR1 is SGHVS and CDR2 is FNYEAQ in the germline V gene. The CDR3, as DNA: TGTGCCAGCAGCCTGGACAGGGGGGACACTGAAGCTTTCTTT. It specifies CASSLDRGDTEAFF. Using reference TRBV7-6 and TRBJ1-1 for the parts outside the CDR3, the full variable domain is GAGVSQSPRYKVTKRGQDVALRCDPISGHVSLYWYRQALGQGPEFLTYFNYEAQQDKSGLPNDRFSAERPEGSISTLTIQRTEQRDSAMYRCASSLDRGDTEAFFGQGTRLTVV.

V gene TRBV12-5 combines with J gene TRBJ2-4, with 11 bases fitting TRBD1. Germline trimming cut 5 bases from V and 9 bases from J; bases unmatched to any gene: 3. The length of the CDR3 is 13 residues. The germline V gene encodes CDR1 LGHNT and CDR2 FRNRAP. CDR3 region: CASGPGQGGIQYF. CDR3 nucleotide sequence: TGTGCTAGTGGTCCGGGACAGGGGGGCATTCAGTACTTC. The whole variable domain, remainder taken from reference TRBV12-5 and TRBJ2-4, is DARVTQTPRHKVTEMGQEVTMRCQPILGHNTVFWYRQTMMQGLELLAYFRNRAPLDDSGMPKDRFSAEMPDATLATLKIQPSEPRDSAVYFCASGPGQGGIQYFGAGTRLSVL.

DNA of the CDR3: TGTGCCAGCAGTTTAGAACCACGAGGGCACTACGAGCAGTACTTC. Amino acids: CASSLEPRGHYEQYF. V gene TRBV27 combines with J gene TRBJ2-7; perhaps TRBD2 as D (5 bases). Germline values: CDR1 MNHEY, CDR2 SMNVEV (reference sequence). This CDR3 comprises 15 residues. Trimming stripped 2 bases from V and 3 bases from J, with 14 bases between.

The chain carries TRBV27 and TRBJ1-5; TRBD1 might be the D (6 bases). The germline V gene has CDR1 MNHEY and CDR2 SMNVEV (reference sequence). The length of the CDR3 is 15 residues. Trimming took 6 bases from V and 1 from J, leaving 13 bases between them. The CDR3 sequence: CASSNRANSNQPQHF. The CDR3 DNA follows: TGTGCCAGCAGCAACAGGGCAAACAGCAATCAGCCCCAGCATTTT.

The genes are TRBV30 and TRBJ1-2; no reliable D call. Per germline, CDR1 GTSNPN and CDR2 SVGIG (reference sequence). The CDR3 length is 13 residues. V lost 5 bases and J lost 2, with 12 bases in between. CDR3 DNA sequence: TGTGCCTGGGTCCGGACGGGAAACTATGGCTACACCTTC. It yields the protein CAWVRTGNYGYTF.